The 14 T cell receptor beta chains in this list originate from one sample, sequenced in a study of T-cell memory formation after mild COVID-19. TCRdb fed the 5' RACE reads into MiXCR, producing one record per CDR3 protein. This sample has around 200,000 distinct CDR3 sequences, with roughly 16% found just once. Sequencing was carried out using PBMCs or a T cell subset sorted from them (not recorded which). Every receptor here comes from an adult woman who had mild COVID-19 (a few samples of this study predate the infection). Cell type and time point are not known.

The rearrangement links TRBV11-2 to TRBJ1-1, with a weak D call TRBD1 (6 bases). This CDR3 is 13 amino acids long. Trimming left V 0 bases short and J 10 bases short, with 12 bases between. CDR1 is SGHAT, CDR2 FQNNGV, per germline. The CDR3 region is CASSLEVRGAAFF. CDR3 in DNA: TGTGCCAGCAGCTTAGAAGTTAGGGGGGCAGCTTTCTTT.

This clonotype appeared a few times. This rearrangement joins TRBV6-5 to TRBJ2-5, with no clear D. Germline values: CDR1 MNHEY, CDR2 SVGAGI. This CDR3 comprises 13 residues. V lost 0 bases, J lost 6 bases, and 8 bases lay in between. The CDR3, as DNA: TGTGCCAGCAGTTACTCGGAGAAACAGACCCAGTACTTC. Its protein is CASSYSEKQTQYF.

The sample holds many counts of this clonotype. The chain employs TRBV5-5 and TRBJ2-3; 9 nucleotides match TRBD1. V was clipped by 5 bases and J by 1 base; unmatched bases: 5. Germline CDR1 reads SGHKS; CDR2 reads YYEKEE (reference sequence). The CDR3 sequence is 15 residues long. CDR3 DNA: TGTGCCAGCAGTCCGCGGACAGGGGGCACAGATACGCAGTATTTT. Its protein is CASSPRTGGTDTQYF.

The chain links TRBV11-2 to TRBJ2-5; 7 nucleotides match TRBD2. This CDR3 contains 14 residues. CDR1 SGHAT and CDR2 FQNNGV come from the germline V gene. V shed 3 bases and J 4 bases; nucleotides not matched to a gene: 5. CDR3 amino acids: CASSFGGRGETQYF. The CDR3 bases are TGTGCCAGCAGCTTCGGCGGGAGAGGAGAGACCCAGTACTTC.

There are a few counts of this clonotype. The chain links TRBV20-1 to TRBJ1-1; D unresolved. The V gene's germline CDR1 is DFQATT and CDR2 SNEGSKA (reference sequence). With 2 bases removed from V and 3 bases from J, the gap between germline ends came to 13 bases. This CDR3 contains 14 residues. This CDR3 is CSARNGPSDTEAFF. The CDR3 nucleotides read TGCAGTGCTAGAAACGGGCCCTCGGACACTGAAGCTTTCTTT.

This clonotype was recorded a few times. This chain joins TRBV6-5 and TRBJ1-1; possibly TRBD1 for D (6 bases). CDR1 and CDR2 (germline): MNHEY, SVGAGI. The length of the CDR3 is 14 residues. V was clipped by 6 bases and J by 0 bases, with 11 bases between them. This CDR3 reads CASSSTGLNTEAFF. In nucleotides, the CDR3 is TGTGCCAGCAGCTCGACAGGCCTGAACACTGAAGCTTTCTTT.

The rearrangement joins TRBV3-1 to TRBJ2-1, with TRBD2 matching over 8 bases. The junction had 8 bases not matched to a gene; V was cut back by 0 bases and J by 4 bases. CDR3 length equals 17 residues. In germline, CDR1 is LGHDT, CDR2 YNNKEL (reference sequence). The CDR3 nucleotides are TGTGCCAGCAGCCAAGATCGGTGGCGGGGGGCATACAATGAGCAGTTCTTC. This gives the protein CASSQDRWRGAYNEQFF.

This clonotype was seen more than once but under ten times. The V gene is TRBV6-5, the J gene TRBJ2-3; TRBD2 matches 8 bases. CDR3 size: 17 residues. CDR1 and CDR2 from the germline V gene are MNHEY and SVGAGI. J gave up 4 bases and V 6 bases, and 15 bases lay outside the gene matches. The DNA of the CDR3 is TGTGCCAGCAGCCGACGACTGGTAGCGGGATTCGCAGATACGCAGTATTTT. Amino acids: CASSRRLVAGFADTQYF.

This clonotype was counted ten times or more. The chain employs TRBV7-2 and TRBJ2-1; D perhaps matches TRBD1 (6 bases). CDR1 and CDR2 (germline): SGHTA, FQGNSA. The CDR3 sequence is 13 residues long. Trimming removed 5 bases from V and 10 bases from J, with 15 bases in between. DNA of the CDR3: TGTGCCAGCAGCGATTACAGGGTAAGCGAGCAGTTCTTC. Protein: CASSDYRVSEQFF. Full variable domain (rest looked up from reference TRBV7-2 and TRBJ2-1): GAGVSQSPSNKVTEKGKDVELRCDPISGHTALYWYRQSLGQGLEFLIYFQGNSAPDKSGLPSDRFSAERTGGSVSTLTIQRTQQEDSAVYLCASSDYRVSEQFFGPGTRLTVL.

This chain uses TRBV30 with TRBJ1-5; TRBD1 agrees at 7 bases. Germline values: CDR1 GTSNPN, CDR2 SVGIG (reference sequence). J lost 5 bases, V lost 0 bases, and 10 bases had no gene match. The CDR3 runs 16 residues. The CDR3 spells CAWSVQGRGADQPQHF. The CDR3 nucleotides read TGTGCCTGGAGTGTACAGGGGAGGGGGGCCGATCAGCCCCAGCATTTT.

This clonotype has at least ten counts. The chain employs TRBV7-9 and TRBJ2-1; 13 positions agree with TRBD2. Losses at the gene ends were 6 bases for V and 8 bases for J; bases not matched to a gene: 7. CDR3 size: 15 residues. Looked up from germline, CDR1 is SEHNR and CDR2 is FQNEAQ (reference sequence). The CDR3 DNA is TGTGCCAGCAGACTGACTAGCGGGAGGCGAGATGAGCAGTTCTTC. Translating it yields CASRLTSGRRDEQFF. Together with reference TRBV7-9 and TRBJ2-1, the CDR3 gives the full variable domain: DTGVSQNPRHKITKRGQNVTFRCDPISEHNRLYWYRQTLGQGPEFLTYFQNEAQLEKSRLLSDRFSAERPKGSFSTLEIQRTEQGDSAMYLCASRLTSGRRDEQFFGPGTRLTVL.

The CDR3 DNA reads as TGTGCCAGTAGTAAGGCGGGTAGAGGAATAGCCGATGAGCAGTTCTTC. As protein: CASSKAGRGIADEQFF. The chain recombines TRBV19 with TRBJ2-1; D is possibly TRBD2 (5 bases). There are 16 residues in the CDR3. Germline V gene data show CDR1 as LNHDA and CDR2 as SQIVND (reference sequence). The V gene lost 4 bases and the J gene lost 8 bases, with 21 bases spanning the gap.

The chain joins TRBV10-3 to TRBJ2-4, with D maybe TRBD2 (5 bases). Trimming pared 3 bases from V and 1 base from J, leaving 13 bases between. The CDR3 consists of 16 residues. The V gene's germline CDR1 is ENHRY and CDR2 SYGVKD. This CDR3 is CAISDRPGMAKNIQYF. The CDR3 region has the DNA TGTGCCATCAGTGACCGGCCGGGGATGGCCAAAAACATTCAGTACTTC.

The CDR3 nucleotides read TGTGCCAGCTCACCACAGGGGGATGAGCAGTTCTTC. Protein sequence: CASSPQGDEQFF. The V call is TRBV18, the J call TRBJ2-1; tentative D call: TRBD1 (6 bases). V lost 1 base and J 8 bases, leaving 6 bases between the germline ends. The germline CDR1 and CDR2 sequences are KGHSH and LQKENI. This CDR3 is built from 12 residues.